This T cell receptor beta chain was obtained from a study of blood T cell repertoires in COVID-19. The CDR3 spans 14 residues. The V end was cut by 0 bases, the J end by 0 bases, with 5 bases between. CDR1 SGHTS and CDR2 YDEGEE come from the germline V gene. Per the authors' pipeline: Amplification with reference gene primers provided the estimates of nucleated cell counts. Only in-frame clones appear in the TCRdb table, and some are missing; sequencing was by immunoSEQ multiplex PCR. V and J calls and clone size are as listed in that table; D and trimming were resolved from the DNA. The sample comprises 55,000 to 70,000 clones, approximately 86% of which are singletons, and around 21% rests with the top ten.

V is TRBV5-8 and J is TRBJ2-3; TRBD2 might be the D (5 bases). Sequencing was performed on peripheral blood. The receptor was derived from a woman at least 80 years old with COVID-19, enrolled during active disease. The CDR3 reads CASSLASSTDTQYF. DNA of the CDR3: TGTGCCAGCAGCTTGGCTAGCAGCACAGATACGCAGTATTTT.